This T cell receptor (beta chain) was sequenced during a study of Ad26.COV2.S vaccination and SARS-CoV-2 variants. Study-level results: From the TCR breadth and depth analyses, total T cell responses may have been underestimated.

On this clone itself: The antigen is undetermined.

Trimming pared 4 bases from V and 3 bases from J, leaving 13 bases between. Germline V gives CDR1 SGDLS, CDR2 YYNGEE. The length of the CDR3 is 15 residues. The treatment: roughly 20 received Ad26.COV2.S at low or high dose, single or two shots; roughly five received placebo; per-sample allocation not given. Specimens were obtained on day 63 following the first vaccine or placebo injection. Vaccination used an Ad26 vector expressing Wuhan-strain SARS-CoV-2 spike. The protocol was immunoSEQ multiplex PCR, while the TCRdb copy is restricted to in-frame clones and leaves out a portion. The profile shows roughly 350,000 clones, 88% of them singletons.

This receptor was taken from a person between 18 and 60 years old who received the Ad26.COV2.S COVID-19 vaccine or a placebo. The J gene is TRBJ1-4, the V gene TRBV9; possibly TRBD1 for D (5 bases). The sequenced sample was peripheral blood, obtained in a trial of Ad26.COV2.S vaccine versus placebo. CDR3 bases: TGTGCCAGCAGCACCACGGGACGGTCTAATGAAAAACTGTTTTTT. Encoded protein: CASSTTGRSNEKLFF.